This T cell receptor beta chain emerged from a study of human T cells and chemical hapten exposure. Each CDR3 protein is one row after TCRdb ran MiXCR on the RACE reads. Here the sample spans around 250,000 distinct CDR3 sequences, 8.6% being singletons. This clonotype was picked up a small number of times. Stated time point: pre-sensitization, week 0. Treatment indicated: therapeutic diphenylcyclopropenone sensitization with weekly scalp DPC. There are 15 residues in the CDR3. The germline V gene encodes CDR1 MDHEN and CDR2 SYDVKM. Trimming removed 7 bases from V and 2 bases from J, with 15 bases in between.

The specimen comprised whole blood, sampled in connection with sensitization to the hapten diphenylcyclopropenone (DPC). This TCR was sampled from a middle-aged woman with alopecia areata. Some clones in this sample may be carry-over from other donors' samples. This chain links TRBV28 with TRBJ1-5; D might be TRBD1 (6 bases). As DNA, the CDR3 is TGTGCCAGCACCCCGGGCAGGGGAGGCAATCAGCCCCAGCATTTT. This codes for CASTPGRGGNQPQHF.